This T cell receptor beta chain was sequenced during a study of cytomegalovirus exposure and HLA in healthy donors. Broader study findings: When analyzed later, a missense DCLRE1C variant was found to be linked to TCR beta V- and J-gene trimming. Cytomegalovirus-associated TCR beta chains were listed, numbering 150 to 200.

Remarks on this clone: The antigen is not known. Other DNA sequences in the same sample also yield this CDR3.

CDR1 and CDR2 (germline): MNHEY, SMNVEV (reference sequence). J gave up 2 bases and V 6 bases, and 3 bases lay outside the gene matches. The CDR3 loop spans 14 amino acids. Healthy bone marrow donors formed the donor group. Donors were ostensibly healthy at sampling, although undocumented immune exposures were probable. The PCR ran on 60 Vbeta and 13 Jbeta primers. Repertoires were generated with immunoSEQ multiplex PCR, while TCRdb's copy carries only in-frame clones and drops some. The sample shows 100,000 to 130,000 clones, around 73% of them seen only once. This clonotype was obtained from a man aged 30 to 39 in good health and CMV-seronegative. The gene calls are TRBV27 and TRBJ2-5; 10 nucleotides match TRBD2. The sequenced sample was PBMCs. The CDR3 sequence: CASSLAGGQETQYF. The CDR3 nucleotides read TGTGCCAGCAGCTTAGCGGGGGGTCAAGAGACCCAGTACTTC.